This T cell receptor (beta chain) came from a study of cytomegalovirus exposure and HLA in healthy donors. Trimming took 5 bases from V and 0 from J, leaving 6 bases between them. This CDR3 has 13 amino acids. CDR1 is SGHTA, CDR2 FQGTGA, per germline. A remark on this clone: Its antigen is not identified.

Clones were read by immunoSEQ multiplex PCR, and TCRdb kept only the in-frame ones, dropping some. The table has hundreds of thousands of clones, 75% to 90% seen once. General observations from the study: For most TCR sequences rarity was the rule, although some public TCRs occurred in many donors. The tendency of first-cohort TCR clusters to co-occur in the 110 or so validation repertoires emerged from a later analysis.

The chain links TRBV7-3 to TRBJ2-3; D unresolved. The source of this sequence is a woman aged 18-35 years in good health and CMV-seronegative. The source material was PBMCs. For the CDR3, the DNA is TGTGCCAGCAGCCTCGGGAGCACAGATACGCAGTATTTT. Its protein product is CASSLGSTDTQYF.